Detailed here is one T cell receptor (beta chain). Its antigen is still unknown. Germline lookup yields CDR1 LGHDT and CDR2 YNNKEL (reference sequence). The V end lost 6 bases, the J end lost 5 bases, and 17 bases lay between the germline ends. The CDR3 runs 14 residues. Then a second PCR, running roughly 7 to 11 cycles, was carried out with a sample-barcoded 5' primer and a J-beta primer mix. Each CDR3 protein is one row after TCRdb ran MiXCR on the 5' RACE reads. Of hundreds of thousands of distinct CDR3 sequences listed, about 42% are singletons. The data derive from a study of blood T cells in healthy people across ages. Regarding the study as a whole: PBMCs were not sorted, which prevented a conclusive comparison of naive versus antigen-experienced cells.

J is TRBJ2-7 and V is TRBV3-1, with a possible D match to TRBD1 (6 bases). Sequencing used blood. The receptor was isolated from an older woman in good health. Here the CDR3 reads CASSPQGFGDEQYF. Written as DNA, the CDR3 is TGTGCCAGCAGTCCACAGGGTTTTGGGGACGAGCAGTACTTC.